The sequence of this T cell receptor (beta chain) was determined in a study of beta chain features in type 1 diabetes. Overall study findings and caveats: TCRB CDR3 length was moderately but significantly reduced in all four CD4+ subsets of Type 1 diabetes patients. High TCR expression in some cells could lead to their over-representation in cDNA sequencing.

Via the markers CD45RO/CCR7/CD25/CD127/CD95/CD27, stem cell-like memory, regulatory, central memory and naive CD4+ cells were sorted. What was sequenced were expressed TCRB transcripts, since all of the isolated RNA had been reverse transcribed. Repertoires were generated with immunoSEQ multiplex PCR, while TCRdb's copy carries only in-frame clones and drops some. The sample holds hundreds of thousands of clones, around 15% seen once. This clone was seen a few times. Its specificity is unknown. CDR1 SQVTM and CDR2 ANQGSEA come from the germline V gene. With 2 bases removed from V and 8 bases from J, the gap between germline ends came to 18 bases. This CDR3 spans 14 amino acids.

The J gene is TRBJ1-2, the V gene TRBV29-1, with D perhaps TRBD1 (5 bases). The specimen sequenced was naive CD4+ T cells from blood. This receptor was identified in a man between 18 and 29 years old in good health. Here the CDR3 reads CSVEPRLTWGGYTF. The DNA for the CDR3 is TGCAGCGTTGAACCCCGCCTTACATGGGGGGGCTACACCTTC.